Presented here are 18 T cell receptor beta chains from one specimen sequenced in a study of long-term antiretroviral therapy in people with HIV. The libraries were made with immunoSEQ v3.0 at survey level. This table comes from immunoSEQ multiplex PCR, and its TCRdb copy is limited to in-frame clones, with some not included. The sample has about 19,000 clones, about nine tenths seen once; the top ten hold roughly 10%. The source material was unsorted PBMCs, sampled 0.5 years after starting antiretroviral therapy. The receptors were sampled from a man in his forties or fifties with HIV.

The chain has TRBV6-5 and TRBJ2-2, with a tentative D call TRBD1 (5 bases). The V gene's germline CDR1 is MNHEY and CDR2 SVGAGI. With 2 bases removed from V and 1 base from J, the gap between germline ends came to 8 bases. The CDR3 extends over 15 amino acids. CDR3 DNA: TGTGCCAGCAGTTACGGCAGGGTGAACACCGGGGAGCTGTTTTTT. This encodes CASSYGRVNTGELFF.

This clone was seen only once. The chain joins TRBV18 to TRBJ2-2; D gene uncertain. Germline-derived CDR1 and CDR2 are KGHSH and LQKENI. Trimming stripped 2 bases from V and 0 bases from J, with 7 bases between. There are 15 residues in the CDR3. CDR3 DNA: TGTGCCAGCTCACCAGAATCAGCGAACACCGGGGAGCTGTTTTTT. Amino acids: CASSPESANTGELFF.

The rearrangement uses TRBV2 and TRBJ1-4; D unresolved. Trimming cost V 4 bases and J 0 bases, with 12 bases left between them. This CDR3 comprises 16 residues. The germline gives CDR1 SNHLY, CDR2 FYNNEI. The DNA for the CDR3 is TGTGCCAGCAGTGTCGGAACCCTTCCAACTAATGAAAAACTGTTTTTT. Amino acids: CASSVGTLPTNEKLFF.

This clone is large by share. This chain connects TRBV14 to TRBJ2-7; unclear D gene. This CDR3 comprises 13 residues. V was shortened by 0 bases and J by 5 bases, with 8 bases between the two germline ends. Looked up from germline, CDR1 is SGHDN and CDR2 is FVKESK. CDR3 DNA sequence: TGTGCCAGCAGCCAAGACCGGTACCACGAGCAGTACTTC. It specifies CASSQDRYHEQYF. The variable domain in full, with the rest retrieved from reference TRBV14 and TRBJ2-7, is EAGVTQFPSHSVIEKGQTVTLRCDPISGHDNLYWYRRVMGKEIKFLLHFVKESKQDESGMPNNRFLAERTGGTYSTLKVQPAELEDSGVYFCASSQDRYHEQYFGPGTRLTVT.

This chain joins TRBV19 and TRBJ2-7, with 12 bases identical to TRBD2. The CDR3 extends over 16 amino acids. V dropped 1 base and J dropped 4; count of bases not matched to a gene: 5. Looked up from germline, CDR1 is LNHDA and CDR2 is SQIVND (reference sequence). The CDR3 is CASSIGLAGEGYEQYF. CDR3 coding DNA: TGTGCCAGTAGTATAGGACTAGCGGGAGAAGGTTACGAGCAGTACTTC.

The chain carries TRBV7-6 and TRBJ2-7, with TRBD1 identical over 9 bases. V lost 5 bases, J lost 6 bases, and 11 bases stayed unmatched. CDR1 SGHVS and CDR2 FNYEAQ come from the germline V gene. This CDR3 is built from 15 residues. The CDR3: CASSPFSTGGSEQYF. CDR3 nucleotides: TGTGCCAGCAGCCCCTTTTCAACAGGGGGCTCCGAGCAGTACTTC.

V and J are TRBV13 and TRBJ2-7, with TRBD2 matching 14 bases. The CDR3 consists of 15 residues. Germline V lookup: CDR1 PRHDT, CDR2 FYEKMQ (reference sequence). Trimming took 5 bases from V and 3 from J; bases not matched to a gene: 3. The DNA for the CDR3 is TGTGCCAGCAGCATCGGGACTAGCGGGAGCTACGAGCAGTACTTC. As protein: CASSIGTSGSYEQYF.

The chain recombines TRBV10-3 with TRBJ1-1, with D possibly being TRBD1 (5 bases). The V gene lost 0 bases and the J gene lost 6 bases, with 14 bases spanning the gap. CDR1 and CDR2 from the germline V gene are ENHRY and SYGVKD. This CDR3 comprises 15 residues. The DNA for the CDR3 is TGTGCCATCAGTGAGTCGAACTCAGGGACCGCTGAAGCTTTCTTT. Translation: CAISESNSGTAEAFF.

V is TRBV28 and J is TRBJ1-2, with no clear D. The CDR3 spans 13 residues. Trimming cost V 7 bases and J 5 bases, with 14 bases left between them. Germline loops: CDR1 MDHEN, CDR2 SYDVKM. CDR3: CASTPPPGYGYTF. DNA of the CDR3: TGTGCCAGCACCCCCCCGCCCGGATATGGCTACACCTTC.

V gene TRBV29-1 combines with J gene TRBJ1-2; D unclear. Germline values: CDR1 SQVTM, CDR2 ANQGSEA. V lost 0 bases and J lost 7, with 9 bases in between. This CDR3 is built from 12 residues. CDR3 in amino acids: CSVEDLQGGYTF. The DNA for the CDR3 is TGCAGCGTTGAAGATCTTCAAGGTGGCTACACCTTC.

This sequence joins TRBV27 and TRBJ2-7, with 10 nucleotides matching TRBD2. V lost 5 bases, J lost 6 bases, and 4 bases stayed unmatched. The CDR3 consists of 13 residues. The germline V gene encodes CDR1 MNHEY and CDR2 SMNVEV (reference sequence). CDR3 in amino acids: CASSRLAGVEQYF. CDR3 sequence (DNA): TGTGCCAGCAGTCGGCTAGCGGGAGTCGAGCAGTACTTC.

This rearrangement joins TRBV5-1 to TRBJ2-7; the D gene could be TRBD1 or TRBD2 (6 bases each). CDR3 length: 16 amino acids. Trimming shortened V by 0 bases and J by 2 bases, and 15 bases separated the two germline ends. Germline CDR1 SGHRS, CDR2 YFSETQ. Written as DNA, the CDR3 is TGCGCCAGCAGCTTGGCCGGGGGCCAGGGAGCCTACGAGCAGTACTTC. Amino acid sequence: CASSLAGGQGAYEQYF.

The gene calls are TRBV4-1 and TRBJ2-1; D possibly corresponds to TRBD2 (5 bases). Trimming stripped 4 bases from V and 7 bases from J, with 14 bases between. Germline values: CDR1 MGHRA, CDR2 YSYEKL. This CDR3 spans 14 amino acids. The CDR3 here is CASSPWTGENEQFF. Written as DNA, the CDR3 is TGCGCCAGCAGCCCCTGGACTGGGGAGAATGAGCAGTTCTTC.

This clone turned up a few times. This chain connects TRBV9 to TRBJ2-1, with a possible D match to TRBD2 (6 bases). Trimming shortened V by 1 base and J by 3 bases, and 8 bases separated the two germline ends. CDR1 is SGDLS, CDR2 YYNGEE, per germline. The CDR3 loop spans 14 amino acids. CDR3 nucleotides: TGTGCCAGCAGCGTAACGGGGGTCTACAATGAGCAGTTCTTC. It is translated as CASSVTGVYNEQFF. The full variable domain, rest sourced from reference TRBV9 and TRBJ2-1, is DSGVTQTPKHLITATGQRVTLRCSPRSGDLSVYWYQQSLDQGLQFLIQYYNGEERAKGNILERFSAQQFPDLHSELNLSSLELGDSALYFCASSVTGVYNEQFFGPGTRLTVL.

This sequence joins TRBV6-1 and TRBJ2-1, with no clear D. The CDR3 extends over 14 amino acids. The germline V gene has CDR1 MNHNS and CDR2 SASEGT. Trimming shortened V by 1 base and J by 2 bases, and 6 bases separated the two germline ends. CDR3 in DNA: TGTGCCAGCAGTGAAGACGTAACCTACAATGAGCAGTTCTTC. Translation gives CASSEDVTYNEQFF.

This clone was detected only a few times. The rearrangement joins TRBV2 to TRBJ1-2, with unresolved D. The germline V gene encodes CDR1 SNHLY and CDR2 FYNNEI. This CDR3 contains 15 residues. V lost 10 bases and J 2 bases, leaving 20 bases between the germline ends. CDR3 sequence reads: CATSGELTENYGYTF. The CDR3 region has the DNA TGTGCCACCTCTGGGGAACTCACAGAGAACTATGGCTACACCTTC.

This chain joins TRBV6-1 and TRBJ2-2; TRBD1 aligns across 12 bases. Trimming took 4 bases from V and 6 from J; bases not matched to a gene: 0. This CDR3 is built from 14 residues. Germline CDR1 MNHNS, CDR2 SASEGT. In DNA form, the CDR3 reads TGTGCCAGCAGTGGGGACAGGGGGCCCGGGGAGCTGTTTTTT. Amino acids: CASSGDRGPGELFF.

The CDR3 nucleotides read TGTGCCAGCTCACCGGACATTTCGAACACTGAAGCTTTCTTT. Translation: CASSPDISNTEAFF. This chain connects TRBV18 to TRBJ1-1; a possible D gene is TRBD1 (5 bases). V gave up 3 bases and J gave up 1 base, with 9 bases separating them. CDR3 length: 14 residues. From germline, CDR1 is KGHSH and CDR2 LQKENI.